This TCR beta chain appears in the sequencing data of a study of post-analysis software for immune sequencing data (dated by TCRdb to between 2014 and 2016). Notes on the research overall: Relapsing-remitting, secondary progressive and progressive-relapsing multiple sclerosis were recorded as disease courses, and subtype annotation was lacking for some patients. The multiple sclerosis patient repertoires were compared with 11 previously published healthy control repertoires from donors aged about 6 to 26 years. A subset of samples was prepared in parallel using single-end sample barcoding, then pooled and co-amplified after Illumina adapter ligation.

To demonstrate the VDJtools post-analysis software, TCR beta repertoires were profiled from the peripheral blood of about 14 young patients with multiple sclerosis. The patients with multiple sclerosis were children and adolescents between about 6 and 16 years of age. General study outcomes and caveats: Normalized Chao1 diversity was significantly lower in multiple sclerosis patients than controls, suggesting substantial peripheral T-cell clonal expansion. Strong co-clustering of samples prepared in the same batch was shown by direct clustering with F measure, prompting a batch-effect correction. The control group was slightly older than the multiple sclerosis patient group.

This clonotype was seen just once. There is no known antigen for this receptor. The input lacks base qualities; no much larger clone sits a single base away. The receptor library was made with PCR. For sequencing, an Illumina HiSeq 2500 was employed. To reduce PCR and sequencing biases, unique molecular identifiers were built into the TCR beta cDNA libraries. Per 1 to 10 million input T cells, approximately 500,000 cDNA molecules were obtained, such that each molecule approximated one T cell. The patient libraries were prepared and sequenced using the same protocol as the earlier healthy control dataset. Within a given batch, samples were prepared together, multiplexed and sequenced on the same HiSeq lane. The paper's processing steps were these. Raw barcoded reads were processed with MIGEC, and single-read molecular identifier groups were discarded before consensus assembly and CDR3 extraction. Clonotype tables were post-analysed with VDJtools, normalizing diversity by down-sampling all datasets to the smallest sample size. To correct batch-related cross-sample contamination, repertoire overlap clustering matched CDR3 amino acid sequences but not nucleotide sequences. TCRdb reran the public reads through fastp at Q25 and MiXCR, keeping productive beta chains. Identical CDR3 proteins give one entry, which carries the most common genes and DNA. In this record, the V and J calls reflect TCRdb's handling and not the investigators' own analysis. For this sample the table gives 400,000 to 500,000 distinct CDR3 sequences, of which 39% were detected only once. The ten largest clonotypes hold about 7.6% of the sample.

This sequence originates from a girl between 2 and 10 years old with multiple sclerosis. The material sequenced was blood.

The nucleotide sequence reads as follows: TGTGCCACCAGCGCGAGCCTGGGACTAGCGGGAGGCCGCAACCACCAGAAAAACATTCAGTACTTC. This codes for CATSASLGLAGGRNHQKNIQYF. The V and J genes are TRBV15 and TRBJ2-7; TRBD2 lines up with 15 middle nucleotides. The assigned J gene may be wrong: the sequence end matches TRBJ2-4 better. The CDR3, from cysteine to phenylalanine, totals 22 residues. The only DNA kept is the CDR3, 66 bases in frame from the first base. The germline V gene (reference sequence) yields LNHNV for CDR1 and YYDKDF for CDR2.